The 32 T cell receptor beta chains below come from one sample, sequenced in a study of molecular identifiers for immune sequencing clone quantification (dated by TCRdb to 2016 to 2019). Library prep was done by PCR. The sequencer listed for this sample is NextSeq 500. TCRdb reprocessing: public reads trimmed at Q25 with fastp, clones called with MiXCR, in-frame beta chains kept. Each CDR3 protein appears once, grouped with its most common genes and DNA. Present in this sample are a few hundred thousand distinct CDR3 sequences, less than 30% of which were seen just once. Jointly, the top ten make up 0.76% of the sample. Specimen: naive CD8+ T cells from blood, with Jurkat cell RNA spiked in. The sample's cell subset or site label is to be understood as: FACS-sorted CD8+CD4-CCR7+CD45RA+ naive T cells. These receptors came from a human donor in good health. Some libraries in this study had Jurkat cell RNA spiked in.

V gene TRBV27 combines with J gene TRBJ2-5, with 9 nucleotides matching TRBD2. CDR1 is MNHEY, CDR2 SMNVEV, per germline (reference sequence). Trimming cost V 7 bases and J 4 bases; bases outside gene matches: 4. The CDR3 is 13 residues long. The CDR3 nucleotides are TGTGCCAGCATGACTAGCGGATTAGAGACCCAGTACTTC. Translating gives CASMTSGLETQYF.

This clonotype was seen only a few times. The chain employs TRBV19 and TRBJ2-7, with 8 nucleotides matching TRBD2. Germline trimming cut 3 bases from V and 0 bases from J; bases unmatched to any gene: 13. Germline CDR1 is LNHDA and CDR2 is SQIVND (reference sequence). The CDR3 extends over 18 amino acids. CDR3 sequence: CASSISTRSGTSSYEQYF. As DNA, the CDR3 is TGTGCCAGTAGTATTTCCACCCGCTCCGGGACTAGCTCCTACGAGCAGTACTTC.

This clonotype has a count of ten or more. The chain joins TRBV29-1 to TRBJ2-1; TRBD2 agrees at 10 bases. Germline lookup yields CDR1 SQVTM and CDR2 ANQGSEA. This CDR3 is 15 amino acids long. V trimming: 4 bases; J trimming: 7 bases; junction bases outside the gene matches: 10. This CDR3 reads CSVAWRTSGKNEQFF. The CDR3 DNA reads TGCAGCGTTGCCTGGAGAACTAGCGGGAAGAATGAGCAGTTCTTC.

The rearrangement links TRBV4-1 to TRBJ2-7; the match to TRBD1 covers 9 bases. Germline V gene sequence: CDR1 MGHRA, CDR2 YSYEKL. Trimming removed 0 bases from V and 1 base from J; junction bases left unmatched: 7. The CDR3 length is 17 residues. CDR3 sequence: CASSQETTDRGSYEQYF. The CDR3 coding sequence is TGCGCCAGCAGCCAAGAGACGACGGACAGGGGTTCCTACGAGCAGTACTTC.

The table lists this clonotype with a few counts. The gene calls are TRBV27 and TRBJ1-2; D unclear. The germline V and J ends were trimmed by 5 bases and 4 bases, with 17 bases remaining between them. Germline CDR1 reads MNHEY; CDR2 reads SMNVEV (reference sequence). This CDR3 has 15 residues. In nucleotides, the CDR3 is TGTGCCAGCAGTCCCCGCGACCCTTTACCCTATGGCTACACCTTC. Encoded protein: CASSPRDPLPYGYTF.

With respect to this clonotype: A read error may explain this, as a much larger clone is one base away. The chain joins TRBV29-1 to TRBJ1-1, with D perhaps TRBD1 (6 bases). The length of the CDR3 is 11 residues. V gave up 5 bases and J gave up 4 bases, with 8 bases separating them. Germline lookup yields CDR1 SQVTM and CDR2 ANQGSEA. The CDR3 bases are TGCAGCGTTACAGGGACCACTGAAGCTTTCTTT. Encoded protein: CSVTGTTEAFF. Using reference TRBV29-1 and TRBJ1-1 for the parts outside the CDR3, the full variable domain is SAVISQKPSRDICQRGTSLTIQCQVDSQVTMMFWYRQQPGQSLTLIATANQGSEATYESGFVIDKFPISRPNLTFSTLTVSNMSPEDSSIYLCSVTGTTEAFFGQGTRLTVV.

This clonotype was seen repeatedly, ten times or more. The chain carries TRBV9 and TRBJ2-7, with D hard to call. Germline CDR1 SGDLS, CDR2 YYNGEE. The CDR3 runs to 15 residues. V was trimmed by 0 bases and J by 3 bases, leaving 13 bases between them. CDR3 sequence (DNA): TGTGCCAGCAGCGTAGGGTGGCCCGGCAACTACGAGCAGTACTTC. As protein: CASSVGWPGNYEQYF.

Only a few counts were recorded for this clonotype. The chain employs TRBV19 and TRBJ2-3; 7 bases are a match to TRBD2. Germline assignment: CDR1 LNHDA and CDR2 SQIVND (reference sequence). There are 16 residues in the CDR3. J lost 6 bases, V lost 4 bases, and 13 bases had no gene match. CDR3 in DNA: TGTGCCAGTAGTACATTCTCTAGCGGACCCACCGATACGCAGTATTTT. Its protein is CASSTFSSGPTDTQYF.

This clonotype was seen only a few times. This chain connects TRBV27 to TRBJ1-6; D unresolved. This CDR3 spans 13 amino acids. Germline CDR1 reads MNHEY; CDR2 reads SMNVEV (reference sequence). Deletions cut 3 bases from V and 4 bases from J, with 4 bases between. The chain's CDR3 is CASSLKYNSPLHF. The CDR3 region has the DNA TGTGCCAGCAGTTTGAAGTATAATTCACCCCTCCACTTT.

This clonotype showed up many times. This chain joins TRBV6-2 or TRBV6-3 and TRBJ2-7; 9 bases map to TRBD1. Unmatched junction bases numbered 3, after V lost 6 bases and J lost 3 bases. Germline V CDR1 and CDR2: MNHEY, SVGEGT. The CDR3 extends over 13 amino acids. The CDR3 protein is CASRPTGGYEQYF. CDR3 DNA: TGTGCCAGCAGGCCGACAGGGGGCTACGAGCAGTACTTC.

This clonotype was detected only once. The junction shows a germline mismatch at one end, possibly a read error. The chain joins TRBV27 to TRBJ2-7, with 8 positions matching TRBD2. The germline V gene has CDR1 MNHEY and CDR2 SMNVEV (reference sequence). This CDR3 region has 15 residues. The CDR3 coding sequence is TGTGCCAGCAGGTTATCGGGAGGGGGCTCCTACGAGCAGTACTTC. This encodes CASRLSGGGSYEQYF.

With respect to this clonotype: Being one base from a much bigger clone, this may be a read error. The rearrangement joins TRBV28 to TRBJ1-5; D is perhaps TRBD1 (6 bases). The germline V gene has CDR1 MDHEN and CDR2 SYDVKM. The CDR3 consists of 17 residues. The CDR3 protein is CASRDPTGSVSNRPQHF. CDR3 bases: TGTGCCAGCAGAGACCCCACAGGGTCGGTCAGCAATCGGCCCCAGCATTTT.

Only a few counts were recorded for this clonotype. This chain joins TRBV25-1 and TRBJ2-1; 8 nucleotides align to TRBD2. Looked up from germline, CDR1 is MGHDK and CDR2 is SYGVNS. The CDR3 contains 19 residues. Germline trimming cut 2 bases from V and 3 bases from J; bases unmatched to any gene: 15. The CDR3 DNA sequence: TGTGCCAGCAGTGAAAGATTCCCCCATAGCGGGGACCTCTACAATGAGCAGTTCTTC. It encodes CASSERFPHSGDLYNEQFF.

This clonotype was picked up a small number of times. CDR3 coding DNA: TGTGCCAGCAGATCGCCTGCCCCGAACACCGGGGAGCTGTTTTTT. This encodes CASRSPAPNTGELFF. The genes are TRBV7-9 and TRBJ2-2; no firm D call. Trimming pared 6 bases from V and 0 bases from J, leaving 11 bases between. The CDR3 sequence is 15 residues long. Per germline, CDR1 SEHNR and CDR2 FQNEAQ (reference sequence).

This clonotype was counted only a few times. J is TRBJ1-4 and V is TRBV19; unclear D gene. V shed 3 bases and J shed 0 bases, with 17 bases lying between them. Germline V gene data show CDR1 as LNHDA and CDR2 as SQIVND (reference sequence). CDR3 length equals 18 residues. CDR3 region: CASSIPAVEGATNEKLFF. CDR3 in DNA: TGTGCCAGTAGTATTCCGGCCGTAGAGGGTGCAACTAATGAAAAACTGTTTTTT.

This clonotype was seen many times. The V and J genes are TRBV4-1 and TRBJ2-7; TRBD1 or TRBD2 may be the D gene (5 bases each). Germline assignment: CDR1 MGHRA and CDR2 YSYEKL. The V gene lost 0 bases and the J gene lost 7 bases, with 10 bases spanning the gap. This CDR3 is 13 amino acids long. CDR3 protein: CASSQDRGEEQYF. CDR3 nucleotides: TGCGCCAGCAGCCAAGATAGAGGGGAGGAGCAGTACTTC.

This clonotype was counted between two and nine times. The rearrangement joins TRBV13 to TRBJ2-1; D gene uncertain. V lost 1 base, J lost 2 bases, and 12 bases lay in between. The germline V gene has CDR1 PRHDT and CDR2 FYEKMQ (reference sequence). The CDR3 runs to 16 residues. The CDR3 sequence: CASSLDFSAAYNEQFF. The CDR3, as DNA: TGTGCCAGCAGCTTAGACTTTTCGGCAGCCTACAATGAGCAGTTCTTC.

This chain uses TRBV12-3 or TRBV12-4 with TRBJ2-7, with D perhaps given as TRBD1 or TRBD2 (6 bases each). V lost 3 bases and J lost 6, with 9 bases in between. This CDR3 contains 12 residues. CDR3 amino acids: CASSFSGAEQYF. The DNA of the CDR3 is TGTGCCAGCAGTTTTTCGGGGGCCGAGCAGTACTTC.

This chain connects TRBV11-3 to TRBJ2-1; D might be TRBD1 or TRBD2, each matching 5 bases. Germline V gene data show CDR1 as SGHNT and CDR2 as YENEEA. The V end lost 4 bases, the J end lost 5 bases, and 18 bases lay between the germline ends. The CDR3 consists of 16 residues. The CDR3 reads CASSSKGPPWDNEQFF. In DNA form, the CDR3 reads TGTGCCAGCAGCTCCAAGGGACCGCCCTGGGACAATGAGCAGTTCTTC.

This clonotype has a handful of counts. V is TRBV11-2 and J is TRBJ2-1; D remains ambiguous. Germline CDR1 reads SGHAT; CDR2 reads FQNNGV. V was cut by 4 bases and J by 8 bases, with 21 bases left in between. This CDR3 has 16 residues. The CDR3 DNA reads TGTGCCAGCAGCTCCCCCGAAGGTCAGCTCGGCGATGAGCAGTTCTTC. Translated, it gives CASSSPEGQLGDEQFF.

This chain connects TRBV28 to TRBJ2-5; D may be TRBD1 (6 bases). V was shortened by 1 base and J by 4 bases, with 13 bases between the two germline ends. The CDR3 extends over 15 amino acids. Per germline, CDR1 MDHEN and CDR2 SYDVKM. CDR3 loop: CASSLFLGQLETQYF. CDR3 in DNA: TGTGCCAGCAGTTTATTCCTCGGACAGCTAGAGACCCAGTACTTC.

The table lists this clonotype with a few counts. The chain recombines TRBV19 with TRBJ2-6, with unresolved D. The CDR3 is 14 residues long. Germline assignment: CDR1 LNHDA and CDR2 SQIVND (reference sequence). V lost 11 bases, J lost 0 bases, and 11 bases lay in between. CDR3 residues: CAVDVSSGANVLTF. In nucleotides, the CDR3 is TGTGCCGTGGACGTCTCCTCTGGGGCCAACGTCCTGACTTTC.

This clonotype has a single count. A much larger clonotype is one base distant, so this may be a read error. The V and J genes are TRBV28 and TRBJ2-2; unclear D gene. Germline V gives CDR1 MDHEN, CDR2 SYDVKM. The CDR3 sequence is 15 residues long. V lost 1 base, J lost 4 bases, and 10 bases lay in between. The DNA of the CDR3 is TGTGCCAGCAGTTTATCCCAGATGAGCACCGGGGAGCTGTTTTTT. It specifies CASSLSQMSTGELFF. Complete variable domain (other parts from reference TRBV28 and TRBJ2-2): DVKVTQSSRYLVKRTGEKVFLECVQDMDHENMFWYRQDPGLGLRLIYFSYDVKMKEKGDIPEGYSVSREKKERFSLILESASTNQTSMYLCASSLSQMSTGELFFGEGSRLTVL.

Ten or more counts support this clonotype. The V gene is TRBV6-6, the J gene TRBJ1-1; tentatively, D is TRBD1 (5 bases). CDR3 length: 12 residues. V was pared by 2 bases and J by 4 bases, with 5 bases between. The germline gives CDR1 MNHNY, CDR2 SVGAGI (reference sequence). This chain's CDR3 is CASSYGTTEAFF. CDR3 coding DNA: TGTGCCAGCAGTTACGGGACCACTGAAGCTTTCTTT.

This clonotype has more than one count but fewer than ten. V usage is TRBV12-3 or TRBV12-4 and J usage is TRBJ2-3; 7 bases agree with TRBD1. The CDR3 totals 16 residues. With 7 bases clipped from V and 2 bases from J, the junction kept 12 bases outside the gene matches. The CDR3 sequence: CASKPNLGQATDTQYF. The CDR3 coding sequence is TGTGCCAGCAAACCCAACCTAGGACAGGCCACAGATACGCAGTATTTT.

This clonotype was picked up a small number of times. The rearrangement uses TRBV4-3 and TRBJ2-2; D gene ambiguous. The V gene's germline CDR1 is LGHNA and CDR2 YSLEER. V was pared by 0 bases and J by 0 bases, with 8 bases between. The CDR3 runs to 16 residues. CDR3 sequence reads: CASSQDAGSNTGELFF. For the CDR3, the DNA is TGCGCCAGCAGCCAAGACGCCGGATCGAACACCGGGGAGCTGTTTTTT.

At least ten counts were recorded for this clonotype. The chain employs TRBV7-9 and TRBJ1-1; D is undetermined. Trimming stripped 2 bases from V and 1 base from J, with 11 bases between. Germline-derived CDR1 and CDR2 are SEHNR and FQNEAQ (reference sequence). CDR3 length: 15 residues. DNA of the CDR3: TGTGCCAGCAGCTTATATCCTGCGGAGAACACTGAAGCTTTCTTT. It codes for CASSLYPAENTEAFF.

The rearrangement links TRBV9 to TRBJ1-5, with a tentative D call TRBD1 (6 bases). Germline V gene lookup returns CDR1 SGDLS and CDR2 YYNGEE. This CDR3 is built from 16 residues. V was trimmed by 1 base and J by 1 base, leaving 12 bases between them. This chain's CDR3 is CASSVPRGDSNQPQHF. CDR3 nucleotides: TGTGCCAGCAGCGTACCCAGGGGCGACAGCAATCAGCCCCAGCATTTT.

This chain connects TRBV21-1 to TRBJ1-5. TRBV21-1 is flagged as a pseudogene. The CDR3 length is 18 residues. CDR3 loop: CASSTGGVKKGNNQPQHF. The CDR3 bases are TGTGCCAGCAGCACCGGGGGGGTTAAAAAGGGGAACAATCAGCCCCAGCATTTT.

In its sample, this clonotype was seen a few times. The V call is TRBV6-2 or TRBV6-3, the J call TRBJ1-1; D possibly corresponds to TRBD1 (5 bases). There are 15 residues in the CDR3. V gave up 1 base and J gave up 11 bases, with 20 bases separating them. The germline V gene has CDR1 MNHEY and CDR2 SVGEGT. The CDR3 sequence: CASSYLGEGASDAFF. CDR3 in DNA: TGTGCCAGCAGTTACTTGGGCGAAGGGGCGTCGGATGCTTTCTTT.

The chain couples TRBV4-2 to TRBJ2-7, with D hard to call. Germline V CDR1 and CDR2: LGHNA, YNFKEQ. The CDR3 totals 14 residues. The V and J ends lost 0 bases and 2 bases respectively, with 8 bases between them. The CDR3 nucleotides read TGTGCCAGCAGCCAAGAGATGGTGGCCTACGAGCAGTACTTC. Its protein is CASSQEMVAYEQYF.

This clonotype has only a few counts. DNA of the CDR3: TGTGCCACCGGGACAGACTCCTACGAGCAGTACTTC. Translating gives CATGTDSYEQYF. The chain recombines TRBV7-9 with TRBJ2-7; TRBD1 matches 7 bases. The V and J ends lost 10 bases and 0 bases, in that order; junction bases with no gene match: 3. The germline gives CDR1 SEHNR, CDR2 FQNEAQ (reference sequence). The CDR3 length is 12 residues.